This is a list of T cell receptor beta chains from one sample in a study of HIV-infected patients and healthy controls. From the 5' RACE reads, TCRdb called clonotypes with MiXCR, one entry per CDR3 protein. The sample yields thousands of distinct CDR3 sequences, around 7.7% seen once. The sample here was blood, taken during antiretroviral therapy. The receptors stem from an adult with HIV infection. Both conserved end residues are part of each CDR3. The D gene is left open where the match is weak. Expanded clones are given a class, and other clones once, few, many or no size at all.

d_gene: TRBD2; abundance: many; v_gene: TRBV4-1; j_gene: TRBJ2-5; CDR3nt: TGCGCCAGCAGCCAAGATCCGCCGGGGGGGGGTCAAGAGACCCAGTACTTC; CDR3aa: CASSQDPPGGGQETQYF
d_gene: .; abundance: medium-sized; v_gene: TRBV27; j_gene: TRBJ2-3; CDR3nt: TGTGCCAGCGGACAGCTCACAGATACGCAGTATTTT; CDR3aa: CASGQLTDTQYF
d_gene: .; abundance: many; v_gene: TRBV14; j_gene: TRBJ2-5; CDR3nt: TGTGCCAGCAGCCAAGAGTGGGGGCGGTTCAGCAAGACCCAGTACTTC; CDR3aa: CASSQEWGRFSKTQYF
d_gene: .; abundance: .; v_gene: TRBV6-4; j_gene: TRBJ1-1; CDR3nt: TGTGCCAGCAGTGTGGACGGGAACACTGAAGCTTTCTTT; CDR3aa: CASSVDGNTEAFF
d_gene: .; abundance: few; v_gene: TRBV6-5; j_gene: TRBJ2-7; CDR3nt: TGTGCCAGCAGTTACGGTGTCGGTTCCTACGAGCAGTACTTC; CDR3aa: CASSYGVGSYEQYF
d_gene: .; abundance: few; v_gene: TRBV14; j_gene: TRBJ2-1; CDR3nt: TGTGCCAGCAGCCAAGAGGGGAGCTCCTACAATGAGCAGTTCTTC; CDR3aa: CASSQEGSSYNEQFF
d_gene: .; abundance: .; v_gene: TRBV6-1; j_gene: TRBJ2-2; CDR3nt: TGTGCCAGCAGTGAAGGAGAGACGGGCGGGCTAGGGAACACCGGGGAGCTGTTTTTT; CDR3aa: CASSEGETGGLGNTGELFF
d_gene: TRBD2; abundance: medium-sized; v_gene: TRBV7-9; j_gene: TRBJ2-3; CDR3nt: TGTGCCAGCAGCCCCGGGACTAGCGGGATCGCAGATACGCAGTATTTT; CDR3aa: CASSPGTSGIADTQYF
d_gene: TRBD1; abundance: medium-sized; v_gene: TRBV28; j_gene: TRBJ2-7; CDR3nt: TGTGCCAGCAGTTACCACCGGCGGGACAGGGGTGATCACGAGCAGTACTTC; CDR3aa: CASSYHRRDRGDHEQYF
d_gene: .; abundance: many; v_gene: TRBV5-4; j_gene: TRBJ2-3; CDR3nt: TGTGCCAGCAGCGGGGGACCAACCCAACCCACAGATACGCAGTATTTT; CDR3aa: CASSGGPTQPTDTQYF
d_gene: TRBD2; abundance: many; v_gene: TRBV10-3; j_gene: TRBJ2-1; CDR3nt: TGTGCCATCAGTGGGGAGGGAAATGAGCAGTTCTTC; CDR3aa: CAISGEGNEQFF
d_gene: .; abundance: medium-sized; v_gene: TRBV7-6; j_gene: TRBJ2-7; CDR3nt: TGTGCCAGCAGCTCTATACCAGGACAAATCTACGAGCAGTACTTC; CDR3aa: CASSSIPGQIYEQYF
d_gene: .; abundance: medium-sized; v_gene: TRBV12-3/TRBV12-4; j_gene: TRBJ2-1; CDR3nt: TGTGCCACTAGAAGGCCCGACCTATACAATGAGCAGTTCTTC; CDR3aa: CATRRPDLYNEQFF
d_gene: .; abundance: medium-sized; v_gene: TRBV12-5; j_gene: TRBJ1-1; CDR3nt: TGTGCTAGTGGTTCCCCGGGCTTCACTGAAGCTTTCTTT; CDR3aa: CASGSPGFTEAFF
d_gene: TRBD2; abundance: .; v_gene: TRBV11-1; j_gene: TRBJ2-1; CDR3nt: TGTGCCAGCAGCTTAGCGCGAGCGGGAGTCACCTCCTACAATGAGCAGTTCTTC; CDR3aa: CASSLARAGVTSYNEQFF
d_gene: .; abundance: medium-sized; v_gene: TRBV2; j_gene: TRBJ2-3; CDR3nt: TGTGCCAGCAGTGAAGCAACTAGGACCTATACGCAGTATTTT; CDR3aa: CASSEATRTYTQYF
d_gene: TRBD1; abundance: many; v_gene: TRBV5-1; j_gene: TRBJ2-7; CDR3nt: TGCGCCAGCAGCTTGGGCCTCGGGACAGCCTACGAGCAGTACTTC; CDR3aa: CASSLGLGTAYEQYF
d_gene: .; abundance: medium-sized; v_gene: TRBV28; j_gene: TRBJ2-7; CDR3nt: TGTGCCAGCAGTCCCGGACGAGTACAGGATTACGAGCAGTACTTC; CDR3aa: CASSPGRVQDYEQYF
d_gene: .; abundance: many; v_gene: TRBV5-1; j_gene: TRBJ2-7; CDR3nt: TGCGCCAGCAGCTTGGCCGGGACACCTTACGAGCAGTACTTC; CDR3aa: CASSLAGTPYEQYF
d_gene: .; abundance: .; v_gene: TRBV5-1; j_gene: TRBJ1-1; CDR3nt: TGCGCCAGCAGCTTGGCCGGCACAGATGAAGCTTTCTTT; CDR3aa: CASSLAGTDEAFF
d_gene: TRBD1; abundance: medium-sized; v_gene: TRBV7-2; j_gene: TRBJ1-3; CDR3nt: TGTGCCAGCAGCCCACCGGGACAGGGGGGAACCATCTCTGGAAACACCATATATTTT; CDR3aa: CASSPPGQGGTISGNTIYF
d_gene: .; abundance: few; v_gene: TRBV4-1; j_gene: TRBJ2-5; CDR3nt: TGCGCCAGCAGCCAAGAACCCCCCGCCGGGCCCCAGTACTTC; CDR3aa: CASSQEPPAGPQYF
d_gene: .; abundance: medium-sized; v_gene: TRBV20-1; j_gene: TRBJ2-1; CDR3nt: TGCAGTGCCCTTGGCCCGAGGGGCATGGGTGAGCAGTTCTTC; CDR3aa: CSALGPRGMGEQFF
d_gene: TRBD2; abundance: medium-sized; v_gene: TRBV10-3; j_gene: TRBJ2-3; CDR3nt: TGTGCCGCTCAGGGCGGGGGGGCCGGAGATACGCAGTATTTT; CDR3aa: CAAQGGGAGDTQYF
d_gene: .; abundance: medium-sized; v_gene: TRBV7-9; j_gene: TRBJ2-7; CDR3nt: TGTGCCAGCAGCTTATTAGGGTCTTCCTACGAGCAGTACTTC; CDR3aa: CASSLLGSSYEQYF
d_gene: .; abundance: few; v_gene: TRBV7-9; j_gene: TRBJ1-1; CDR3nt: TGTGCCAGCAGCTTAGGGCAGGGCACTGAAGCTTTCTTT; CDR3aa: CASSLGQGTEAFF
d_gene: .; abundance: medium-sized; v_gene: TRBV7-9; j_gene: TRBJ1-1; CDR3nt: TGTGCCAGCAGCGGAGATGCGGACTACACTGAAGCTTTCTTT; CDR3aa: CASSGDADYTEAFF
d_gene: .; abundance: many; v_gene: TRBV5-6; j_gene: TRBJ2-7; CDR3nt: TGTGCCAGCAGCTTGGAAGTGACAGACTACGAGCAGTACTTC; CDR3aa: CASSLEVTDYEQYF
d_gene: TRBD1; abundance: many; v_gene: TRBV28; j_gene: TRBJ2-6; CDR3nt: TGTGCCAGCAGCCCGGGGACAGGGGGAATTTTTTCTGGGGCCAACGTCCTGACTTTC; CDR3aa: CASSPGTGGIFSGANVLTF
d_gene: .; abundance: few; v_gene: TRBV6-6; j_gene: TRBJ2-2; CDR3nt: TGTGCCAGCAGTTACTCGCGACAGACCGGGGAGCTGTTTTTT; CDR3aa: CASSYSRQTGELFF
d_gene: TRBD1; abundance: medium-sized; v_gene: TRBV19; j_gene: TRBJ1-2; CDR3nt: TGTGCCAGTAGTTCGGACAGGGGGACGTATGGCTACACCTTC; CDR3aa: CASSSDRGTYGYTF
d_gene: .; abundance: many; v_gene: TRBV12-3/TRBV12-4; j_gene: TRBJ1-4; CDR3nt: TGTGCCAGCAGCCTAGTGGTTGCGGGGGGGGATAATGAAAAACTGTTTTTT; CDR3aa: CASSLVVAGGDNEKLFF
d_gene: .; abundance: medium-sized; v_gene: TRBV4-1; j_gene: TRBJ1-4; CDR3nt: TGCGCCAGCAGCCAACAGGGGACTAATGAAAAACTGTTTTTT; CDR3aa: CASSQQGTNEKLFF
d_gene: .; abundance: medium-sized; v_gene: TRBV28; j_gene: TRBJ1-5; CDR3nt: TGTGCCAGCAGCCGAGAACTGTATAGCAATCAGCCCCAGCATTTT; CDR3aa: CASSRELYSNQPQHF
d_gene: .; abundance: medium-sized; v_gene: TRBV20-1; j_gene: TRBJ1-1; CDR3nt: TGCAGTGCTAGGGGTCCAAGGGTAGATCAAGCTTTCTTT; CDR3aa: CSARGPRVDQAFF
d_gene: .; abundance: many; v_gene: TRBV7-7; j_gene: TRBJ2-5; CDR3nt: TGTGCCAGCAGCCCGGGGCCGGGCGGAGAGACCCAGTACTTC; CDR3aa: CASSPGPGGETQYF
d_gene: TRBD2; abundance: .; v_gene: TRBV29-1; j_gene: TRBJ2-1; CDR3nt: TGCAGCGTAGACGGACTAGCGGTCGACAATGAGCAGTTCTTC; CDR3aa: CSVDGLAVDNEQFF
d_gene: .; abundance: many; v_gene: TRBV7-2; j_gene: TRBJ2-3; CDR3nt: TGTGCCAGCAGCTTAGGGTTTAGCACAGATACGCAGTATTTT; CDR3aa: CASSLGFSTDTQYF
d_gene: .; abundance: .; v_gene: TRBV28; j_gene: TRBJ2-1; CDR3nt: TGTGCCAGCAGTTTCAGCGGGCTAACTAACAATGAGCAGTTCTTC; CDR3aa: CASSFSGLTNNEQFF
d_gene: .; abundance: medium-sized; v_gene: TRBV11-2; j_gene: TRBJ2-3; CDR3nt: TGTGCCAGCAGCTTAGTGGGTGGTTTGGATACGCAGTATTTT; CDR3aa: CASSLVGGLDTQYF
d_gene: .; abundance: medium-sized; v_gene: TRBV12-5; j_gene: TRBJ1-1; CDR3nt: TGTGCTAGTGGTTTGCTTCCTGAGGATGATTCTGAAGCTTTCTTT; CDR3aa: CASGLLPEDDSEAFF
d_gene: .; abundance: many; v_gene: TRBV7-9; j_gene: TRBJ1-5; CDR3nt: TGTGCCAGCAGCTTAGTAGGGGGGCCCCAGCATTTT; CDR3aa: CASSLVGGPQHF
d_gene: .; abundance: many; v_gene: TRBV2; j_gene: TRBJ2-7; CDR3nt: TGTGCCAGCCTGATAACACCCAGCTCCTACGAGCAGTACTTC; CDR3aa: CASLITPSSYEQYF
d_gene: .; abundance: medium-sized; v_gene: TRBV5-1; j_gene: TRBJ2-2; CDR3nt: TGCGCCAGCAGCTTGGTTGACCAAAGCAGAGGGGAGCTGTTTTTT; CDR3aa: CASSLVDQSRGELFF
d_gene: .; abundance: many; v_gene: TRBV27; j_gene: TRBJ2-7; CDR3nt: TGTGCCAGCAGCTCCGGCGGGATCTCCTACGAGCAGTACTTC; CDR3aa: CASSSGGISYEQYF
d_gene: .; abundance: medium-sized; v_gene: TRBV29-1; j_gene: TRBJ2-2; CDR3nt: TGCAGCGTTGTGGTAGGGAACACCGGGGAGCTGTTTTTT; CDR3aa: CSVVVGNTGELFF
d_gene: .; abundance: many; v_gene: TRBV14; j_gene: TRBJ1-1; CDR3nt: TGTGCCAGCAGCCAACTTAGTCAAACCGAAGCTTTCTTT; CDR3aa: CASSQLSQTEAFF
d_gene: .; abundance: .; v_gene: TRBV27; j_gene: TRBJ2-1; CDR3nt: TGTGCCAGCAGTTTAGACTTCCACAATGAGCAGTTCTTC; CDR3aa: CASSLDFHNEQFF
d_gene: .; abundance: many; v_gene: TRBV5-4; j_gene: TRBJ1-2; CDR3nt: TGTGCCAGCAGCTTGGGGGGCGTACAAAAAGGCTACACCTTC; CDR3aa: CASSLGGVQKGYTF
d_gene: TRBD2; abundance: medium-sized; v_gene: TRBV9; j_gene: TRBJ2-6; CDR3nt: TGTGCCAGCAGCCCCCAACTAGCGAGCAACGTCCTGACTTTC; CDR3aa: CASSPQLASNVLTF
d_gene: .; abundance: .; v_gene: TRBV7-6; j_gene: TRBJ2-3; CDR3nt: TGTGCCAGCAGCTCGACAGACGGCACAGATACGCAGTATTTT; CDR3aa: CASSSTDGTDTQYF
d_gene: TRBD1; abundance: medium-sized; v_gene: TRBV28; j_gene: TRBJ2-3; CDR3nt: TGTGCCAGCAGCCCCGGGACAGGGGGCTCGGGCACAGATACGCAGTATTTT; CDR3aa: CASSPGTGGSGTDTQYF
d_gene: .; abundance: many; v_gene: TRBV6-1; j_gene: TRBJ2-7; CDR3nt: TGTGCCAGCAGTGCCCTCTACGAGCAGTACTTC; CDR3aa: CASSALYEQYF
d_gene: .; abundance: many; v_gene: TRBV6-1; j_gene: TRBJ2-1; CDR3nt: TGTGCCAGCAGTGAATTCGATGAGCAGTTCTTC; CDR3aa: CASSEFDEQFF
d_gene: TRBD2; abundance: medium-sized; v_gene: TRBV20-1; j_gene: TRBJ2-3; CDR3nt: TGCAGTGCCTTACTAGCGGGGGGGCGTCGCACAGATACGCAGTATTTT; CDR3aa: CSALLAGGRRTDTQYF
d_gene: TRBD1; abundance: many; v_gene: TRBV5-4; j_gene: TRBJ2-4; CDR3nt: TGTGCCAGCAGCTTGGATCCAGGGGGTAAAAACATTCAGTACTTC; CDR3aa: CASSLDPGGKNIQYF
d_gene: .; abundance: .; v_gene: TRBV28; j_gene: TRBJ1-6; CDR3nt: TGTGCCAGCAGTTTACTCCAGCTCATCTATAATTCACTCCTCCACTTT; CDR3aa: CASSLLQLIYNSLLHF
d_gene: TRBD2; abundance: medium-sized; v_gene: TRBV6-5; j_gene: TRBJ2-1; CDR3nt: TGTGCCAGCAATCCCGCGGTGGCAGGGAGGGGTAATGAGCAGTTCTTC; CDR3aa: CASNPAVAGRGNEQFF